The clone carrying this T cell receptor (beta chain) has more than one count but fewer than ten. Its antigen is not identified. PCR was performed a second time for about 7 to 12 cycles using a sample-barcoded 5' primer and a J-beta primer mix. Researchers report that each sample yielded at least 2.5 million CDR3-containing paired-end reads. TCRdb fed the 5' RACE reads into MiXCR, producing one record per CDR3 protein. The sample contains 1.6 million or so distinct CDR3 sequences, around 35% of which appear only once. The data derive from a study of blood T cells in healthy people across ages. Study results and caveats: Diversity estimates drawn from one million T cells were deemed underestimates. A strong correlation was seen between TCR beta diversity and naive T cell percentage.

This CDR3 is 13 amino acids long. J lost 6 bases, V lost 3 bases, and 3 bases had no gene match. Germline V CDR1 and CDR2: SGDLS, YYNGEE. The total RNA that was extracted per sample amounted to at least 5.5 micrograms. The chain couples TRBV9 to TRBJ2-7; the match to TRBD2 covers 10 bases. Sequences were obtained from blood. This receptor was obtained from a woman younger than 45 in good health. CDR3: CASSASGSTEQYF. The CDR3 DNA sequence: TGTGCCAGCAGCGCTAGCGGGAGTACCGAGCAGTACTTC.